The 2 T cell receptor beta chains in this list originate from one sample, sequenced in a study of T cells in Graves' hyperthyroidism and ophthalmopathy. The investigators amplified TCR beta CDR3 regions from RNA transcripts. With the HTBI primer set, the TCR CDR3 went through a first round of RT-PCR. TCRdb re-derived calls from the multiplex PCR reads in MiXCR, one entry per CDR3 protein. The table has 700,000 to 950,000 distinct CDR3 sequences, over 35% seen once. The specimen sequenced was blood. These receptor sequences come from a woman aged 40-49 years with Graves' hyperthyroidism.

The chain combines TRBV5-1 with TRBJ2-5, with 13 bases that match TRBD2. Losses at the gene ends were 4 bases for V and 2 bases for J; bases not matched to a gene: 17. This CDR3 is built from 20 residues. Germline lookup yields CDR1 SGHRS and CDR2 YFSETQ. In DNA form, the CDR3 reads TGCGCCAGCAGCGTTAAAACAAGACTAGCGGGGGGTCTTACTCAAGAGACCCAGTACTTC. Its translation is CASSVKTRLAGGLTQETQYF.

This clonotype was seen only a few times. V usage is TRBV12-3 or TRBV12-4 and J usage is TRBJ1-6, with TRBD1 identical over 7 bases. V trimming: 6 bases; J trimming: 5 bases; junction bases outside the gene matches: 7. The CDR3 sequence is 15 residues long. This CDR3 is CASSLRQGDNSPLHF. CDR3 nucleotides: TGTGCCAGCAGCCTGAGACAGGGAGATAATTCACCCCTCCACTTT.